This T cell receptor (beta chain) was captured in a study of cytomegalovirus exposure and HLA in healthy donors. In the study overall: There were 117 million unique TCR beta sequences, drawn from approximately 180 million T cells, in an earlier analysis. Ancestry clustering placed 81% of several hundred genotyped donors in the Caucasian-associated cluster.

PCR used 60 Vbeta primers and 13 Jbeta primers. The protocol was immunoSEQ multiplex PCR, while the TCRdb copy is restricted to in-frame clones and leaves out a portion. The data contain approximately 180,000 clones, roughly three quarters of them singletons. Regarding this clone: The antigen is undetermined.

Germline assignment: CDR1 DFQATT and CDR2 SNEGSKA (reference sequence). The CDR3 sequence is 10 residues long. Study-wide results and limits: The likely origin of a cluster of highly shared sequence variants was a sequencing artifact.

The sample taken for sequencing was PBMCs. The TCR sequence derives from a woman aged 45-59 years in good health and CMV-seronegative. The rearrangement links TRBV20-1 to TRBJ1-2, with D uncertain. CDR3 region: CMSNLAGYTF. DNA for the CDR3: TGCATGTCAAATTTGGCTGGCTACACCTTC.